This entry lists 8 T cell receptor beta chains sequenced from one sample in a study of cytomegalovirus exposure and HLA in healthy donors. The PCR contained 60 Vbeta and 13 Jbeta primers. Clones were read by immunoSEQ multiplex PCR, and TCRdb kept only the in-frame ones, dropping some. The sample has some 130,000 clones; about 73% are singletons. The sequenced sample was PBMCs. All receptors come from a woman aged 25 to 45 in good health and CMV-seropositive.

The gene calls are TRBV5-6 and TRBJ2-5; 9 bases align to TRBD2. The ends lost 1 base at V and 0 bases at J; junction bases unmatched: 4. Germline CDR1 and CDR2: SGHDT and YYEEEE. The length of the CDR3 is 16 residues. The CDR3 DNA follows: TGTGCCAGCAGCTTGTTTCTAGCGGGACACCAAGAGACCCAGTACTTC. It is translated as CASSLFLAGHQETQYF.

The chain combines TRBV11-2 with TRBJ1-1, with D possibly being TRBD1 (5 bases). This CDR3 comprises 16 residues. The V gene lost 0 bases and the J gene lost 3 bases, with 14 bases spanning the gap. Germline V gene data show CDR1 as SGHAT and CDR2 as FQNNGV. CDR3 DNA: TGTGCCAGCAGCTTAGATTGGGGGGGAACCCACACTGAAGCTTTCTTT. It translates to CASSLDWGGTHTEAFF.

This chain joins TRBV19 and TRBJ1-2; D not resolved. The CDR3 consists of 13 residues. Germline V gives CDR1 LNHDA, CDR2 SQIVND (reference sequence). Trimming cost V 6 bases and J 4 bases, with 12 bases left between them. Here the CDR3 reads CASSLRVSYGYTF. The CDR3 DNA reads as TGTGCCAGTAGCCTGCGCGTGTCCTATGGCTACACCTTC. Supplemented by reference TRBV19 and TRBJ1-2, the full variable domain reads DGGITQSPKYLFRKEGQNVTLSCEQNLNHDAMYWYRQDPGQGLRLIYYSQIVNDFQKGDIAEGYSVSREKKESFPLTVTSAQKNPTAFYLCASSLRVSYGYTFGSGTRLTVV.

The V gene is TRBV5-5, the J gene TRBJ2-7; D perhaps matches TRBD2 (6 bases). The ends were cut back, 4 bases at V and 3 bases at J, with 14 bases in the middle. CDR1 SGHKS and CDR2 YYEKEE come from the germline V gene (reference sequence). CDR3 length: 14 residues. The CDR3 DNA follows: TGTGCCAGCAGCCCCGGGACTTTGCTCTACGAGCAGTACTTC. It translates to CASSPGTLLYEQYF.

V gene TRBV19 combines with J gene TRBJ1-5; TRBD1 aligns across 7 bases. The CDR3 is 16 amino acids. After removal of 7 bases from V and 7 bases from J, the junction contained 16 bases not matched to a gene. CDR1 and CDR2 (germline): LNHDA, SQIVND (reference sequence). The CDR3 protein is CASIRGDRVGGQPQHF. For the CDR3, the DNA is TGTGCCAGTATCAGGGGCGACAGGGTTGGGGGCCAGCCCCAGCATTTT.

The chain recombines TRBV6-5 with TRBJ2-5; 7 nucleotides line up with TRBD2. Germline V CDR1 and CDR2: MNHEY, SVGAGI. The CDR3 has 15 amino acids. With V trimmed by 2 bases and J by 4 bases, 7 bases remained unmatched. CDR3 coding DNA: TGTGCCAGCAGTTACCGGGACTACCCAACAGAGACCCAGTACTTC. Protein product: CASSYRDYPTETQYF.

The DNA for the CDR3 is TGTGCCAGCAGCGAGGGGGTGGCTGGCTACACCTTC. Translated, it gives CASSEGVAGYTF. This chain connects TRBV11-2 to TRBJ1-2, with D maybe TRBD1 (6 bases). Germline values: CDR1 SGHAT, CDR2 FQNNGV. The germline V and J ends were trimmed by 5 bases and 7 bases, with 11 bases remaining between them. This CDR3 region has 12 residues.

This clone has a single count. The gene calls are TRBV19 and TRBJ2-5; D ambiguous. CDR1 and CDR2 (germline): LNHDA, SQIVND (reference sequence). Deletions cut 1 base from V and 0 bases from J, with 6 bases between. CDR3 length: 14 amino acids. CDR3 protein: CASSIGVNQETQYF. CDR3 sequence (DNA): TGTGCCAGTAGTATAGGAGTAAACCAAGAGACCCAGTACTTC.